These 12 T cell receptor beta chains came from one sample sequenced in a study of blood T cells in healthy people across ages. A second PCR of 7 to 11 cycles used a sample-barcoded 5' primer and a J-beta primer mix. One entry per CDR3 protein, called by TCRdb with MiXCR from the 5' RACE reads. This table has fewer than 800,000 distinct CDR3 sequences, 20% to 25% appearing once. The sample also formed part of further work on T cells of mothers and their children.

Sample: blood. The origin of the receptors is a boy between 10 and 17 years old in good health.

This clonotype was counted a few times. The chain employs TRBV12-3 or TRBV12-4 and TRBJ1-5; D remains unclear. The CDR3 is made up of 14 amino acids. Between the trimmed V and J ends, which lost 3 bases and 5 bases, there was a span of 11 bases. CDR3 nucleotide sequence: TGTGCCAGCAGTTTCGGTCCAGGTTATCAGCCCCAGCATTTT. Its protein product is CASSFGPGYQPQHF.

In this sample, this clonotype turned up a few times. V and J are TRBV2 and TRBJ2-1, with D possibly being TRBD2 (6 bases). Germline lookup yields CDR1 SNHLY and CDR2 FYNNEI. Trimming took off 3 bases at V and 4 bases at J, with 13 bases between the two ends. The CDR3 has 15 amino acids. The CDR3 sequence is CASSEEGTAYNEQFF. In nucleotides, the CDR3 is TGTGCCAGCAGTGAGGAGGGGACTGCGTACAATGAGCAGTTCTTC.

This clonotype occurred a few times. V is TRBV5-1 and J is TRBJ2-3, with 7 bases identical to TRBD2. This CDR3 has 15 amino acids. V shed 2 bases, J shed 2 bases, and the junction held 5 bases outside the gene matches. Germline V gives CDR1 SGHRS, CDR2 YFSETQ. The CDR3 DNA reads as TGCGCCAGCAGCTTAGAAGCGGGAAACACAGATACGCAGTATTTT. Encoded protein: CASSLEAGNTDTQYF.

This clonotype was seen only a few times. J is TRBJ1-1 and V is TRBV7-9; D remains ambiguous. The V end was cut by 5 bases, the J end by 6 bases, with 13 bases between. There are 13 residues in the CDR3. Germline CDR1 SEHNR, CDR2 FQNEAQ (reference sequence). The CDR3 reads CASSRLGSAEAFF. CDR3 in DNA: TGTGCCAGCAGCCGTCTAGGCAGCGCTGAAGCTTTCTTT.

This clonotype appeared a few times. This chain uses TRBV27 with TRBJ2-7; 7 bases align to TRBD2. This CDR3 has 14 amino acids. With V trimmed by 3 bases and J by 3 bases, 5 bases remained unmatched. Germline CDR1 reads MNHEY; CDR2 reads SMNVEV (reference sequence). CDR3 nucleotides: TGTGCCAGCAGTTTGACTAGCTCAATCTACGAGCAGTACTTC. This gives the protein CASSLTSSIYEQYF.

V usage is TRBV4-2 and J usage is TRBJ1-2; 10 bases align to TRBD1. The V and J ends lost 5 bases and 5 bases, in that order; junction bases with no gene match: 8. The germline CDR1 and CDR2 sequences are LGHNA and YNFKEQ. CDR3 length: 15 amino acids. The CDR3 region has the DNA TGTGCCAGCAGCTCGCGGGACAGGGGAAAGTATGGCTACACCTTC. Encoded protein: CASSSRDRGKYGYTF.

The chain has TRBV29-1 and TRBJ1-1; a possible D gene is TRBD1 (5 bases). The CDR3 sequence is 13 residues long. Germline values: CDR1 SQVTM, CDR2 ANQGSEA. Trimming took 3 bases from V and 4 from J, leaving 12 bases between them. The CDR3 DNA follows: TGCAGCGTTGACAGGGTAGAGGGCACTGAAGCTTTCTTT. Protein product: CSVDRVEGTEAFF.

The chain couples TRBV27 to TRBJ1-1; D perhaps matches TRBD1 (6 bases). Germline lookup yields CDR1 MNHEY and CDR2 SMNVEV (reference sequence). This CDR3 region has 15 residues. V shed 6 bases and J shed 1 base, with 15 bases lying between them. CDR3 amino acids: CASSNRVRGNTEAFF. Here the CDR3 DNA reads TGTGCCAGCAGCAACAGGGTACGGGGGAACACTGAAGCTTTCTTT.

The table lists this clonotype with a count of one. This chain uses TRBV2 with TRBJ2-7; D may be TRBD2 (5 bases). The ends were cut back, 10 bases at V and 7 bases at J, with 11 bases in the middle. The CDR3 runs to 10 residues. Looked up from germline, CDR1 is SNHLY and CDR2 is FYNNEI. CDR3 DNA sequence: TGTGCCACCGGACTGGGGGAGCAGTACTTC. Protein product: CATGLGEQYF.

This clonotype was counted between two and nine times. V is TRBV4-1 and J is TRBJ2-5; 7 bases are shared with TRBD1. The CDR3 is 16 residues long. Germline CDR1 reads MGHRA; CDR2 reads YSYEKL. Germline trimming cut 0 bases from V and 2 bases from J; bases unmatched to any gene: 6. This CDR3 reads CASSQERDSLQETQYF. CDR3 in DNA: TGCGCCAGCAGCCAAGAACGGGACAGCCTACAAGAGACCCAGTACTTC.

V and J are TRBV29-1 and TRBJ2-1, with 9 nucleotides matching TRBD2. Unmatched junction bases numbered 13, after V lost 3 bases and J lost 7 bases. Germline V lookup: CDR1 SQVTM, CDR2 ANQGSEA. This CDR3 comprises 16 residues. DNA of the CDR3: TGCAGCGTTGAGGGGCTAGCGGGAATGGTGGGGAATGAGCAGTTCTTC. Its translation is CSVEGLAGMVGNEQFF.

The chain recombines TRBV4-1 with TRBJ1-2, with a possible D match to TRBD1 (5 bases). Germline V gene lookup returns CDR1 MGHRA and CDR2 YSYEKL. The CDR3 totals 17 residues. Trimming removed 3 bases from V and 3 bases from J, with 20 bases in between. The CDR3 region is CASSQTTLRGPHYGYTF. As DNA, the CDR3 is TGCGCCAGCAGCCAGACAACGCTCCGGGGCCCTCACTATGGCTACACCTTC.